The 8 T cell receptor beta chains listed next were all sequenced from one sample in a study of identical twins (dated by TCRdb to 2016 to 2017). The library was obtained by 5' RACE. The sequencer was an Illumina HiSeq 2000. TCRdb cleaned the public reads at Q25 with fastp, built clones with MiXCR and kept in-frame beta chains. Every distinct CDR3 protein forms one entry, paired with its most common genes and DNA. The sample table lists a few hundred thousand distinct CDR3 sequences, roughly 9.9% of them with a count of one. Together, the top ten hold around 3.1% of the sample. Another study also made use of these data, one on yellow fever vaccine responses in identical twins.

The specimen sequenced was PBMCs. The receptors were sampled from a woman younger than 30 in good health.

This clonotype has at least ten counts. The CDR3 bases are TGTGCCAGCAGTGGCCCGCGAGAGCAGTTCTTC. It specifies CASSGPREQFF. This chain connects TRBV12-3 or TRBV12-4 to TRBJ2-1; unclear D gene. CDR3 size: 11 residues. Trimming took 5 bases from V and 10 from J, leaving 9 bases between them.

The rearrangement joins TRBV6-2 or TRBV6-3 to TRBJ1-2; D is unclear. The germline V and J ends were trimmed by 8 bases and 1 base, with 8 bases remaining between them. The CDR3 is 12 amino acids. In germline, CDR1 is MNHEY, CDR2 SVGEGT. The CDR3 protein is CASAVSNYGYTF. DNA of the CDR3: TGTGCCAGCGCCGTGAGTAACTATGGCTACACCTTC.

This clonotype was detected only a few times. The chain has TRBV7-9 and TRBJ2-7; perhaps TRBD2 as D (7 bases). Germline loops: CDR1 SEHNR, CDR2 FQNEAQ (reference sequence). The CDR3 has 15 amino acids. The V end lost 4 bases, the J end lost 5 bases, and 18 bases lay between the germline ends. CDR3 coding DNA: TGTGCCAGCAGCTCAGGAGGGGGGGGCGCGGACGAGCAGTACTTC. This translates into CASSSGGGGADEQYF.

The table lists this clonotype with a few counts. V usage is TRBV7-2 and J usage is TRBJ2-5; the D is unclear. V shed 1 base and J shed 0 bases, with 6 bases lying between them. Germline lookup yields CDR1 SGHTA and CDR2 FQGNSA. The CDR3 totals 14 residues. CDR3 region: CASSLVLDQETQYF. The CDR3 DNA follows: TGTGCCAGCAGCTTAGTCCTGGACCAAGAGACCCAGTACTTC. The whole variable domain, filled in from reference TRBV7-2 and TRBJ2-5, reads GAGVSQSPSNKVTEKGKDVELRCDPISGHTALYWYRQSLGQGLEFLIYFQGNSAPDKSGLPSDRFSAERTGGSVSTLTIQRTQQEDSAVYLCASSLVLDQETQYFGPGTRLLVL.

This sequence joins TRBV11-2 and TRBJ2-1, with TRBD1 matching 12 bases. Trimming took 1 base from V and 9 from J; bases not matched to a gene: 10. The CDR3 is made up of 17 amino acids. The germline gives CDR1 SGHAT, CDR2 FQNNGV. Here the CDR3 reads CASSLVPWGDRGPEQFF. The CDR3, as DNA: TGTGCCAGCAGCTTAGTTCCCTGGGGGGACAGGGGGCCTGAGCAGTTCTTC.

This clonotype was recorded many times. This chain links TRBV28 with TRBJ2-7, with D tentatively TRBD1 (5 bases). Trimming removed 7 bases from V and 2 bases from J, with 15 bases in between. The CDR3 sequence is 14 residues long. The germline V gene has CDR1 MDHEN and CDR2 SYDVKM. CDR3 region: CASTSPTAPYEQYF. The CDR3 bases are TGTGCCAGCACTTCCCCGACAGCCCCCTACGAGCAGTACTTC.

DNA of the CDR3: TGTGCCACCAGCAGGGCCCGGCAGTCGATGGGTGAGCAGTTCTTC. Its protein product is CATSRARQSMGEQFF. V gene TRBV15 combines with J gene TRBJ2-1; D unclear. Germline CDR1 reads LNHNV; CDR2 reads YYDKDF (reference sequence). The CDR3 is made up of 15 amino acids. The ends were cut back, 3 bases at V and 9 bases at J, with 18 bases in the middle. The whole variable domain, filled in from reference TRBV15 and TRBJ2-1, reads DAMVIQNPRYQVTQFGKPVTLSCSQTLNHNVMYWYQQKSSQAPKLLFHYYDKDFNNEADTPDNFQSRRPNTSFCFLDIRSPGLGDTAMYLCATSRARQSMGEQFFGPGTRLTVL.

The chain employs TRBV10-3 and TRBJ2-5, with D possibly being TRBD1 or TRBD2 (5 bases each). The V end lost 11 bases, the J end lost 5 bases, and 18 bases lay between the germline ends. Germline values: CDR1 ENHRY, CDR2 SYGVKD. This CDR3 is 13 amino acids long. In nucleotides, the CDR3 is TGTGCCGTTAAGGGGACGAACGATGAGACCCAGTACTTC. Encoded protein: CAVKGTNDETQYF.